Following are 20 T cell receptor beta chains from one sample sequenced in a study of long-term antiretroviral therapy in people with HIV. Survey level was the resolution at which the v3.0 immunoSEQ assay ran. The protocol was immunoSEQ multiplex PCR, while the TCRdb copy is restricted to in-frame clones and leaves out a portion. The sample lists under 20,000 clones, under 85% occurring once. Material: unsorted PBMCs, obtained nearly 3.3 years after starting antiretroviral therapy. Receptors originate from a woman aged 40 to 55 with HIV.

V is TRBV4-2 and J is TRBJ1-2; TRBD1 might be the D (5 bases). Germline-derived CDR1 and CDR2 are LGHNA and YNFKEQ. Trimming removed 4 bases at V and 4 bases at J, with 16 bases between. This CDR3 contains 15 residues. The CDR3 loop reads CASSLGTRDSYGYTF. In DNA form, the CDR3 reads TGTGCCAGCAGCCTAGGGACTCGGGACTCCTATGGCTACACCTTC.

This chain connects TRBV6-1 to TRBJ1-2; 7 bases agree with TRBD1. Germline CDR1 and CDR2: MNHNS and SASEGT. The CDR3 sequence is 12 residues long. V gave up 3 bases and J gave up 8 bases; unmatched junction bases: 3. The CDR3: CASSETGFGYTF. Written as DNA, the CDR3 is TGTGCCAGCAGTGAGACAGGGTTCGGCTACACCTTC.

The V gene is TRBV20-1, the J gene TRBJ2-3; D not resolved. This CDR3 is built from 10 residues. CDR1 and CDR2 from the germline V gene are DFQATT and SNEGSKA (reference sequence). V was clipped by 2 bases and J by 7 bases, with 4 bases between them. The CDR3 loop is CSARLNTQYF. The CDR3 DNA is TGCAGTGCTAGACTGAATACGCAGTATTTT.

The V gene is TRBV5-4, the J gene TRBJ2-7; 8 bases are a match to TRBD1. The V gene's germline CDR1 is SGHNT and CDR2 YYREEE (reference sequence). The V and J ends lost 5 bases and 0 bases, in that order; junction bases with no gene match: 10. The CDR3 is 16 residues long. CDR3 in DNA: TGTGCCAGCAGTCCTAGGTCAGGGACAGGCTCCTACGAGCAGTACTTC. It is translated as CASSPRSGTGSYEQYF.

This rearrangement joins TRBV5-1 to TRBJ2-7; 12 positions match TRBD2. The germline V gene encodes CDR1 SGHRS and CDR2 YFSETQ. V lost 4 bases, J lost 1 base, and 9 bases stayed unmatched. The CDR3 is made up of 17 amino acids. The chain's CDR3 is CASSGTGLAGTSYEQYF. The DNA of the CDR3 is TGCGCCAGCAGCGGGACCGGACTAGCGGGGACGTCCTACGAGCAGTACTTC.

The chain carries TRBV2 and TRBJ1-2; D is unclear. CDR1 and CDR2 (germline): SNHLY, FYNNEI. The CDR3 spans 13 residues. With 4 bases removed from V and 7 bases from J, the gap between germline ends came to 13 bases. CDR3 sequence reads: CASSAARLSGYTF. The CDR3 coding sequence is TGTGCCAGCAGTGCCGCCAGGCTTTCTGGCTACACCTTC. The full variable domain, in which reference TRBV2 and TRBJ1-2 provide the parts outside the CDR3, is EPEVTQTPSHQVTQMGQEVILRCVPISNHLYFYWYRQILGQKVEFLVSFYNNEISEKSEIFDDQFSVERPDGSNFTLKIRSTKLEDSAMYFCASSAARLSGYTFGSGTRLTVV.

The sample holds one count of this clone. The chain uses TRBV19 and TRBJ1-5; D not resolved. Germline V lookup: CDR1 LNHDA, CDR2 SQIVND (reference sequence). Trimming removed 3 bases at V and 2 bases at J, with 11 bases between. The CDR3 consists of 15 residues. This chain's CDR3 is CASSIQHSGNQPQHF. CDR3 sequence (DNA): TGTGCCAGTAGTATCCAACACAGCGGCAATCAGCCCCAGCATTTT.

This clone has a handful of counts. Here the CDR3 reads CASSSGLAYNEQFF. The CDR3 region has the DNA TGTGCCAGCAGCTCAGGACTAGCTTACAATGAGCAGTTCTTC. The chain uses TRBV11-3 and TRBJ2-1; 8 nucleotides align to TRBD2. This CDR3 contains 14 residues. V lost 4 bases to trimming and J lost 4 bases; unmatched junction nucleotides: 3. Germline V gives CDR1 SGHNT, CDR2 YENEEA. The whole variable domain, filled in from reference TRBV11-3 and TRBJ2-1, reads EAGVVQSPRYKIIEKKQPVAFWCNPISGHNTLYWYLQNLGQGPELLIRYENEEAVDDSQLPKDRFSAERLKGVDSTLKIQPAELGDSAVYLCASSSGLAYNEQFFGPGTRLTVL.

The chain recombines TRBV6-5 with TRBJ1-4; 9 positions agree with TRBD1. Germline V gene lookup returns CDR1 MNHEY and CDR2 SVGAGI. This CDR3 is built from 15 residues. The V segment lost 6 bases and the J segment 7 bases; nucleotides outside the gene matches: 9. DNA of the CDR3: TGTGCCAGCAGCCGGACGACAGGGGGTATTGAAAAACTGTTTTTT. This codes for CASSRTTGGIEKLFF.

V and J are TRBV6-5 and TRBJ1-1; D possibly corresponds to TRBD1 (6 bases). This CDR3 is built from 14 residues. V lost 7 bases and J lost 5, with 17 bases in between. Germline V gene data show CDR1 as MNHEY and CDR2 as SVGAGI. CDR3 DNA: TGTGCCAGCACCCGGGGCAGGGGTTGGACTGAAGCTTTCTTT. This translates into CASTRGRGWTEAFF.

This chain joins TRBV6-5 and TRBJ1-1; possible D gene TRBD1, 6 bases. Trimming removed 3 bases from V and 7 bases from J, with 12 bases in between. The CDR3 has 13 amino acids. Germline CDR1 is MNHEY and CDR2 is SVGAGI. CDR3 bases: TGTGCCAGCAGTTATGACACAGGGTTTGAAGCTTTCTTT. Protein product: CASSYDTGFEAFF.

The V gene is TRBV2, the J gene TRBJ2-7; 8 positions match TRBD1. The CDR3 is 17 residues long. V shed 10 bases and J 2 bases; nucleotides not matched to a gene: 19. In germline, CDR1 is SNHLY, CDR2 FYNNEI. The CDR3 nucleotides are TGTGCCACCAACGAATATGACAGGGGAACGAAAACCTACGAGCAGTACTTC. Its protein product is CATNEYDRGTKTYEQYF.

V usage is TRBV19 and J usage is TRBJ1-1, with D tentatively TRBD1 (6 bases). V lost 4 bases to trimming and J lost 2 bases, with 8 bases between them. Germline V gene data show CDR1 as LNHDA and CDR2 as SQIVND (reference sequence). This CDR3 has 13 residues. The CDR3 region has the DNA TGTGCCAGTAGTACAGGGGCTAACACTGAAGCTTTCTTT. Its protein product is CASSTGANTEAFF.

The chain uses TRBV7-8 and TRBJ1-5; TRBD1 matches 7 bases. Unmatched junction bases numbered 8, after V lost 7 bases and J lost 5 bases. Germline V lookup: CDR1 SGHVS, CDR2 FQNEAQ. The CDR3 consists of 14 residues. The CDR3 sequence: CASNLQGSYQPQHF. CDR3 coding DNA: TGTGCCAGCAACCTACAGGGGAGTTATCAGCCCCAGCATTTT.

The chain uses TRBV5-6 and TRBJ1-6; 9 nucleotides align to TRBD1. The junction had 10 bases not matched to a gene; V was cut back by 2 bases and J by 13 bases. Germline V gives CDR1 SGHDT, CDR2 YYEEEE. This CDR3 spans 15 amino acids. The chain's CDR3 is CASSFNRGPSVPLHF. In nucleotides, the CDR3 is TGTGCCAGCAGCTTCAACAGGGGGCCCTCTGTGCCCCTCCACTTT.

The genes are TRBV6-5 and TRBJ2-2; unclear D gene. V lost 4 bases and J lost 7, with 4 bases in between. The germline gives CDR1 MNHEY, CDR2 SVGAGI. The CDR3 runs to 11 residues. CDR3 sequence: CASSSNGELFF. Written as DNA, the CDR3 is TGTGCCAGCAGTTCGAACGGGGAGCTGTTTTTT.

The chain joins TRBV15 to TRBJ1-2; 8 nucleotides align to TRBD1. The CDR3 runs 14 residues. Germline V lookup: CDR1 LNHNV, CDR2 YYDKDF (reference sequence). V shed 4 bases and J 3 bases; nucleotides not matched to a gene: 4. CDR3: CATSIYRGDYGYTF. In nucleotides, the CDR3 is TGTGCCACCAGCATATACAGGGGGGACTATGGCTACACCTTC.

The chain has TRBV6-1 and TRBJ1-4, with a possible D match to TRBD1 (5 bases). Germline V gene lookup returns CDR1 MNHNS and CDR2 SASEGT. The CDR3 has 13 amino acids. V gave up 6 bases and J gave up 6 bases, with 11 bases separating them. CDR3 sequence reads: CASSSSGDEKLFF. CDR3 nucleotides: TGTGCCAGCAGCTCATCGGGGGATGAAAAACTGTTTTTT.

The chain combines TRBV2 with TRBJ2-5; D remains unclear. The CDR3 extends over 15 amino acids. The V end lost 2 bases, the J end lost 5 bases, and 15 bases lay between the germline ends. Germline CDR1 reads SNHLY; CDR2 reads FYNNEI. The CDR3 DNA reads as TGTGCCAGCAGTGAACGTATGGGTTCACGGGAGACCCAGTACTTC. It encodes CASSERMGSRETQYF.

The V call is TRBV7-9, the J call TRBJ2-2; TRBD2 agrees at 8 bases. V was clipped by 5 bases and J by 1 base; unmatched bases: 6. This CDR3 spans 16 amino acids. CDR1 and CDR2 (germline): SEHNR, FQNEAQ (reference sequence). CDR3 in DNA: TGTGCCAGCAGCCCAGCGGGGGAAAGGAACACCGGGGAGCTGTTTTTT. Translated: CASSPAGERNTGELFF.